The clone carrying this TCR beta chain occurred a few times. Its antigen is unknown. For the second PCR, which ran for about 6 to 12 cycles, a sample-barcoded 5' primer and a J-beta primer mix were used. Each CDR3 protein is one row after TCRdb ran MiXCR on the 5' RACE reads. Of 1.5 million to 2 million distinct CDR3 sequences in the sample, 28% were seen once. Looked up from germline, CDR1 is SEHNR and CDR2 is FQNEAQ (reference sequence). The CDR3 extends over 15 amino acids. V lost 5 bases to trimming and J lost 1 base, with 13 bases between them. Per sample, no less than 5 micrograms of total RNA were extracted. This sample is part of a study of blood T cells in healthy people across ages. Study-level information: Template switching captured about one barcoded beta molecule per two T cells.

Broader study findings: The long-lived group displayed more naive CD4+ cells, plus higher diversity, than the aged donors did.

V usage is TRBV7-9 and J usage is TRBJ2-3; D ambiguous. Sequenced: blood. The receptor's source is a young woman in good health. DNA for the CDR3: TGTGCCAGCAGCCCGCCCTGGCTTGGCACAGATACGCAGTATTTT. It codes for CASSPPWLGTDTQYF. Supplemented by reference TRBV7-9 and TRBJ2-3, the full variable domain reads DTGVSQNPRHKITKRGQNVTFRCDPISEHNRLYWYRQTLGQGPEFLTYFQNEAQLEKSRLLSDRFSAERPKGSFSTLEIQRTEQGDSAMYLCASSPPWLGTDTQYFGPGTRLTVL.